These 28 T cell receptor beta chains share one sample of origin, sequenced in a study of blood T cell repertoires in COVID-19. Profiled with immunoSEQ multiplex PCR; TCRdb holds only in-frame clones, not every one. This table has approximately 300,000 clones, more than 70% appearing once. The sample taken for sequencing was peripheral blood. These receptors originate from a woman in her forties or fifties with acute or convalescent COVID-19.

The chain recombines TRBV5-1 with TRBJ2-1; no clear D. This CDR3 is built from 13 residues. V was clipped by 4 bases and J by 3 bases, with 8 bases between them. Germline CDR1 is SGHRS and CDR2 is YFSETQ. The CDR3, as DNA: TGCGCCAGCAGCGAGCCTGGCTACAATGAGCAGTTCTTC. Amino acids: CASSEPGYNEQFF.

The chain has TRBV2 and TRBJ2-7, with 7 bases identical to TRBD2. The germline gives CDR1 SNHLY, CDR2 FYNNEI. Trimming took 8 bases from V and 6 from J; bases not matched to a gene: 10. This CDR3 has 13 amino acids. The CDR3 DNA follows: TGTGCCAGCCTCGGGGGGTCTTTCGGCGAGCAGTACTTC. Amino acid sequence: CASLGGSFGEQYF.

J is TRBJ1-3 and V is TRBV4-2; 8 bases match TRBD1. The CDR3 totals 17 residues. V was clipped by 0 bases and J by 2 bases; unmatched bases: 6. From germline, CDR1 is LGHNA and CDR2 YNFKEQ. The CDR3 reads CASSQDGAGGPGNTIYF. Written as DNA, the CDR3 is TGTGCCAGCAGCCAAGATGGGGCAGGGGGCCCTGGAAACACCATATATTTT.

The chain joins TRBV28 to TRBJ2-7; TRBD1 aligns across 8 bases. CDR1 and CDR2 from the germline V gene are MDHEN and SYDVKM. This CDR3 has 16 residues. Trimming took 2 bases from V and 3 from J; bases not matched to a gene: 9. Here the CDR3 reads CASSLPPWTGNYEQYF. The CDR3 DNA reads as TGTGCCAGCAGTTTACCTCCCTGGACAGGGAACTACGAGCAGTACTTC.

The chain combines TRBV6-6 with TRBJ2-1, with 9 bases fitting TRBD2. The germline V gene has CDR1 MNHNY and CDR2 SVGAGI (reference sequence). The CDR3 covers 16 residues. Trimming at V came to 2 bases and at J to 8 bases, leaving 10 bases not matched to a gene. In DNA form, the CDR3 reads TGTGCCAGCAGTTACATGGGACTAGCTTTTTCCGATGAGCAGTTCTTC. Translation: CASSYMGLAFSDEQFF.

This chain joins TRBV5-1 and TRBJ1-2, with D tentatively TRBD1 (6 bases). The germline CDR1 and CDR2 sequences are SGHRS and YFSETQ. CDR3 length: 17 amino acids. The V and J ends lost 0 bases and 6 bases respectively, with 21 bases between them. CDR3 sequence: CASSLEVVGGRPDGYTF. The CDR3 region has the DNA TGCGCCAGCAGCTTGGAGGTGGTGGGGGGGCGCCCCGATGGCTACACCTTC.

The chain is built from TRBV28 and TRBJ1-6; the D gene is possibly TRBD1 (6 bases). From germline, CDR1 is MDHEN and CDR2 SYDVKM. The CDR3 sequence is 19 residues long. V was clipped by 4 bases and J by 7 bases, with 26 bases between them. CDR3 in amino acids: CASSYPRGGEGGSNSPLHF. DNA of the CDR3: TGTGCCAGCAGTTATCCGAGGGGGGGGGAAGGAGGCTCAAATTCACCCCTCCACTTT.

The chain recombines TRBV6-1 with TRBJ2-3; 8 bases are shared with TRBD2. Per germline, CDR1 MNHNS and CDR2 SASEGT. The trim removed 3 bases at V and 0 bases at J, leaving 5 bases unmatched. This CDR3 is 16 amino acids long. The CDR3 bases are TGTGCCAGCAGTGACCTAGCGGGCTCTAGCACAGATACGCAGTATTTT. Protein product: CASSDLAGSSTDTQYF.

This clone was observed a few times. The V and J genes are TRBV3-1 (or the pseudogene TRBV3-2) and TRBJ2-7; perhaps TRBD1 as D (6 bases). The V and J ends lost 4 bases and 0 bases respectively, with 16 bases between them. Germline CDR1 and CDR2: LGHDT and YNNKEL (reference sequence). The CDR3 extends over 16 amino acids. CDR3: CASSPRVGRGSYEQYF. The CDR3 region has the DNA TGTGCCAGCAGCCCCCGTGTCGGCAGGGGCTCCTACGAGCAGTACTTC.

This chain links TRBV7-8 with TRBJ2-7; TRBD2 agrees at 11 bases. V lost 1 base and J lost 6; bases outside the gene matches: 8. This CDR3 contains 16 residues. CDR1 is SGHVS, CDR2 FQNEAQ, per germline. CDR3 nucleotides: TGTGCCAGCAGCTTAGAAGTAGCGGGAGGGCCGGGCGAGCAGTACTTC. It yields the protein CASSLEVAGGPGEQYF.

This chain uses TRBV11-2 with TRBJ2-2; 9 positions agree with TRBD2. The J segment lost 5 bases and the V segment lost 5 bases, leaving 9 bases of the junction unmatched. This CDR3 is 16 amino acids long. CDR1 is SGHAT and CDR2 is FQNNGV in the germline V gene. The DNA of the CDR3 is TGTGCCAGCAGCCGTTGGGCGGGAGGGCCAACCGGGGAGCTGTTTTTT. Translating gives CASSRWAGGPTGELFF.

The chain uses TRBV5-4 and TRBJ1-1, with D unresolved. CDR1 SGHNT and CDR2 YYREEE come from the germline V gene (reference sequence). This CDR3 has 13 amino acids. V was cut by 9 bases and J by 2 bases, with 14 bases left in between. DNA for the CDR3: TGTGCCATCCCAACGGCGGGAAACACTGAAGCTTTCTTT. Protein sequence: CAIPTAGNTEAFF.

The rearrangement joins TRBV7-2 to TRBJ1-5, with a possible D match to TRBD1 (5 bases). The CDR3 runs 16 residues. From germline, CDR1 is SGHTA and CDR2 FQGNSA. The germline V and J ends were trimmed by 3 bases and 5 bases, with 17 bases remaining between them. CDR3 bases: TGTGCCAGCAGCTTGATGGGGCAGGCGACTTATCAGCCCCAGCATTTT. It translates to CASSLMGQATYQPQHF.

The chain joins TRBV9 to TRBJ1-6; 11 bases align to TRBD1. Trimming cost V 2 bases and J 5 bases; bases outside gene matches: 9. This CDR3 contains 18 residues. In germline, CDR1 is SGDLS, CDR2 YYNGEE. The CDR3 coding sequence is TGTGCCAGCAGCGTCCGGGACAGGGGGACCTTAAATAATTCACCCCTCCACTTT. Encoded protein: CASSVRDRGTLNNSPLHF.

The CDR3 here is CASSLALITGETQYF. The CDR3 nucleotides read TGCGCCAGCAGCTTGGCCTTGATTACCGGGGAGACCCAGTACTTC. V usage is TRBV5-1 and J usage is TRBJ2-5; unclear D gene. This CDR3 spans 15 amino acids. Germline V gene lookup returns CDR1 SGHRS and CDR2 YFSETQ. V was shortened by 0 bases and J by 5 bases, with 14 bases between the two germline ends. Supplemented by reference TRBV5-1 and TRBJ2-5, the full variable domain reads KAGVTQTPRYLIKTRGQQVTLSCSPISGHRSVSWYQQTPGQGLQFLFEYFSETQRNKGNFPGRFSGRQFSNSRSEMNVSTLELGDSALYLCASSLALITGETQYFGPGTRLLVL.

The J gene is TRBJ2-1, the V gene TRBV20-1; D uncertain. V dropped 3 bases and J dropped 9 bases, with 6 bases sitting between them. This CDR3 spans 10 amino acids. The V gene's germline CDR1 is DFQATT and CDR2 SNEGSKA (reference sequence). The CDR3 bases are TGCAGTGCTAGTTTCTTTGAGCAGTTCTTC. As protein: CSASFFEQFF.

V is TRBV10-3 and J is TRBJ2-7; D unclear. CDR1 and CDR2 from the germline V gene are ENHRY and SYGVKD. This CDR3 is built from 11 residues. Trimming pared 3 bases from V and 2 bases from J, leaving 2 bases between. CDR3 sequence: CAISDTYEQYF. The CDR3 DNA reads as TGTGCCATCAGTGACACCTACGAGCAGTACTTC.

This chain joins TRBV28 and TRBJ2-1; TRBD2 agrees at 8 bases. This CDR3 spans 17 amino acids. Germline V gene sequence: CDR1 MDHEN, CDR2 SYDVKM. The V segment lost 3 bases and the J segment 9 bases; nucleotides outside the gene matches: 16. CDR3 in DNA: TGTGCCAGCAGTTTCAGGAGAGAAGCGGGAGTTAATCCTGAGCAGTTCTTC. As protein: CASSFRREAGVNPEQFF. Filled out from reference TRBV28 and TRBJ2-1, the complete variable domain reads DVKVTQSSRYLVKRTGEKVFLECVQDMDHENMFWYRQDPGLGLRLIYFSYDVKMKEKGDIPEGYSVSREKKERFSLILESASTNQTSMYLCASSFRREAGVNPEQFFGPGTRLTVL.

This chain links TRBV2 with TRBJ2-5; D unclear. The ends were cut back, 6 bases at V and 1 base at J, with 6 bases in the middle. Germline lookup yields CDR1 SNHLY and CDR2 FYNNEI. This CDR3 is built from 12 residues. The CDR3 loop reads CASRRLQETQYF. CDR3 coding DNA: TGTGCCAGCAGGAGGCTCCAAGAGACCCAGTACTTC.

The sample holds one count of this clone. The CDR3 spells CASSLGQGRNTEAFF. Here the CDR3 DNA reads TGTGCCAGCAGTTTAGGACAGGGAAGAAACACTGAAGCTTTCTTT. The rearrangement uses TRBV27 and TRBJ1-1; 8 positions match TRBD1. Trimming removed 2 bases from V and 2 bases from J; junction bases left unmatched: 4. CDR3 size: 15 residues. The germline CDR1 and CDR2 sequences are MNHEY and SMNVEV (reference sequence).

This clone came up once. The J gene is TRBJ2-3, the V gene TRBV18; 10 bases align to TRBD2. Germline V gives CDR1 KGHSH, CDR2 LQKENI. The CDR3 runs 16 residues. V lost 3 bases to trimming and J lost 0 bases; unmatched junction nucleotides: 3. CDR3 nucleotide sequence: TGTGCCAGCTCACCGTTAGCGGGAGGAAGCACAGATACGCAGTATTTT. As protein: CASSPLAGGSTDTQYF.

This sequence joins TRBV2 and TRBJ2-2; no firm D call. This CDR3 is 14 amino acids long. Trimming stripped 4 bases from V and 5 bases from J, with 11 bases between. In germline, CDR1 is SNHLY, CDR2 FYNNEI. The CDR3 DNA reads as TGTGCCAGCAGTGGTGATAGCAGAACCGGGGAGCTGTTTTTT. It yields the protein CASSGDSRTGELFF.

V is TRBV7-2 and J is TRBJ2-1, with a weak D call TRBD1 (6 bases). CDR1 is SGHTA and CDR2 is FQGNSA in the germline V gene. The CDR3 is 12 amino acids. The V and J ends lost 3 bases and 6 bases respectively, with 6 bases between them. In DNA form, the CDR3 reads TGTGCCAGCAGCTTGGACAGCAATGAGCAGTTCTTC. Its protein is CASSLDSNEQFF. Filled out from reference TRBV7-2 and TRBJ2-1, the complete variable domain reads GAGVSQSPSNKVTEKGKDVELRCDPISGHTALYWYRQSLGQGLEFLIYFQGNSAPDKSGLPSDRFSAERTGGSVSTLTIQRTQQEDSAVYLCASSLDSNEQFFGPGTRLTVL.

V and J are TRBV3-1 (or the pseudogene TRBV3-2) and TRBJ1-2; 10 nucleotides align to TRBD1. From germline, CDR1 is LGHDT and CDR2 YNNKEL (reference sequence). This CDR3 has 14 residues. J was trimmed by 6 bases and V by 3 bases; bases with no gene match: 4. The CDR3 here is CASSHPGTGDGYTF. As DNA, the CDR3 is TGTGCCAGCAGCCACCCCGGGACAGGGGATGGCTACACCTTC.

The chain combines TRBV2 with TRBJ1-2, with 8 bases that match TRBD1. This CDR3 contains 13 residues. The V and J ends lost 8 bases and 8 bases, in that order; junction bases with no gene match: 10. The germline gives CDR1 SNHLY, CDR2 FYNNEI. The CDR3 nucleotides read TGTGCCAGCGGAGCTCAGGGGGCGGGCGGCTACACCTTC. It translates to CASGAQGAGGYTF.

The rearrangement links TRBV5-1 to TRBJ1-1, with 7 positions matching TRBD1. The CDR3 is 14 amino acids. Germline V gene sequence: CDR1 SGHRS, CDR2 YFSETQ. V lost 5 bases, J lost 3 bases, and 7 bases stayed unmatched. The CDR3 is CASSKGATDTEAFF. The CDR3 DNA is TGCGCCAGCAGTAAGGGGGCTACGGACACTGAAGCTTTCTTT. Full variable domain (missing parts from reference TRBV5-1 and TRBJ1-1): KAGVTQTPRYLIKTRGQQVTLSCSPISGHRSVSWYQQTPGQGLQFLFEYFSETQRNKGNFPGRFSGRQFSNSRSEMNVSTLELGDSALYLCASSKGATDTEAFFGQGTRLTVV.

The rearrangement uses TRBV7-2 and TRBJ2-1; D is perhaps TRBD1 (5 bases). Germline V gene lookup returns CDR1 SGHTA and CDR2 FQGNSA. The CDR3 has 13 residues. V lost 4 bases, J lost 4 bases, and 8 bases lay in between. The CDR3 nucleotides read TGTGCCAGCAGCTCGGACACATACAATGAGCAGTTCTTC. Translating gives CASSSDTYNEQFF.

This clone was observed once. The V gene is TRBV9, the J gene TRBJ2-3, with 10 bases aligning to TRBD2. The CDR3 contains 17 residues. The V gene's germline CDR1 is SGDLS and CDR2 YYNGEE. V dropped 0 bases and J dropped 5; count of bases not matched to a gene: 9. CDR3 loop: CASSVAPSGSFGDTQYF. The DNA of the CDR3 is TGTGCCAGCAGCGTAGCCCCTAGCGGGAGTTTTGGAGATACGCAGTATTTT.